This paragraph reports one T cell receptor (beta chain). Antigen unknown. This entry belongs to a study of blood T cells in healthy people across ages. General study points: TCR beta diversity, measured per million T cells, fell in a roughly linear way with age.

CDR3 length equals 15 residues. The germline V gene encodes CDR1 SEHNR and CDR2 FQNEAQ (reference sequence). J was trimmed by 2 bases and V by 3 bases; bases with no gene match: 6. Then a second PCR, running about 6 to 11 cycles, was carried out with a sample-barcoded 5' primer and a J-beta primer mix. TCRdb ran MiXCR on the 5' RACE reads and lists one entry per CDR3 protein. The data hold hundreds of thousands of distinct CDR3 sequences, with 58% observed a single time. This chain joins TRBV7-9 and TRBJ1-2, with 7 positions matching TRBD1. This TCR derives from a young man in good health. Input material: blood. The CDR3 DNA reads as TGTGCCAGCAGCTTGACAGGGAAGGCAAACTATGGCTACACCTTC. It encodes CASSLTGKANYGYTF.